This T cell receptor (beta chain) was sequenced during a study of blood T cell repertoires in COVID-19. The germline CDR1 and CDR2 sequences are MDHEN and SYDVKM. After removal of 5 bases from V and 9 bases from J, the junction contained 9 bases not matched to a gene. This CDR3 spans 15 amino acids. Those enrolled, adults aged roughly 18 to 89 years, came from under 25 US areas. Original methodology: Amplification of reference gene primers was used by the study to estimate nucleated cell counts. The table came from immunoSEQ multiplex PCR; TCRdb's copy has only in-frame clones and leaves some out. V, J and clone size were drawn from that table, and D and trimming were deduced from the DNA. This table holds about 170,000 clones, over 80% found once.

The sequenced material came from PBMCs or T cells enriched from blood (not recorded which). The V call is TRBV28, the J call TRBJ1-6, with 8 bases lining up with TRBD1. This receptor was identified in a woman between 45 and 60 years old who had recovered from COVID-19. The CDR3 loop reads CASSILQGESSPLHF. The CDR3 bases are TGTGCCAGCAGTATACTACAGGGGGAAAGTTCACCCCTCCACTTT.